The subject of this entry is one T cell receptor (beta chain). What it binds is not known. This sample stems from a study of glioma-infiltrating T cells after dendritic cell vaccination. Study-level background: Dendritic cells derived from monocytes and pulsed with autologous tumor lysate formed the vaccine. Study findings and constraints: Complete blood and tumor specimen sets were limited to few patients.

Germline-derived CDR1 and CDR2 are SEHNR and FQNEAQ (reference sequence). Trimming removed 5 bases from V and 2 bases from J; junction bases left unmatched: 4. CDR3 size: 14 residues. Generated by immunoSEQ multiplex PCR, the TCRdb table keeps only in-frame clones and is missing some. The data show about 46,000 clones, about nine tenths seen once. Time point in this sample: after dendritic cell vaccination, including at tumor progression/relapse. Patients had residual fresh-frozen tumor tissue and more than two years of survival data. No glioblastoma patient carried an isocitrate dehydrogenase mutation.

Material: blood, obtained after dendritic cell vaccination. The receptor was derived from a human donor with glioblastoma. The chain joins TRBV7-9 to TRBJ2-7; TRBD1 matches 9 bases. CDR3 protein: CASSPGQGTYEQYF. The CDR3 DNA follows: TGTGCCAGCAGCCCGGGACAGGGTACCTACGAGCAGTACTTC.